The T cell receptor (beta chain) under discussion was sequenced for a study of cytomegalovirus exposure and HLA in healthy donors. Study context: There were 88 million or so unique TCRs (from HLA-typed donors) in an early data release. Of some 400 genotyped donors, around 86% grouped in the Caucasian-associated ancestry cluster. Study-wide findings and caveats: Per a later analysis, 18,000 or so TCR beta sequences showed association with HLA alleles at 0.05 false discovery rate.

Per germline, CDR1 SGHNT and CDR2 YYREEE (reference sequence). This CDR3 region has 15 residues. V dropped 0 bases and J dropped 3 bases, with 9 bases sitting between them. The primer mix had 60 Vbeta and 13 Jbeta primers. Libraries were prepared by immunoSEQ multiplex PCR; TCRdb keeps only in-frame clonotypes and omits some of them. The sample has under 200,000 clones, roughly an eighth seen once; the top ten hold more than 7%. In its sample, this clone was seen a few times. What it recognizes is unknown. The sequenced sample was PBMCs. The V and J genes are TRBV5-4 and TRBJ2-2; weak D call: TRBD1 (6 bases). This sequence was found in a man over 45 in good health and CMV-seropositive. In DNA form, the CDR3 reads TGTGCCAGCAGCTTGGACAGGGAGCACACCGGGGAGCTGTTTTTT. Protein product: CASSLDREHTGELFF.